This T cell receptor (beta chain) originates from a study of tumor and adjacent non-tumor tissue in lung cancer. Three rounds of nested PCR, following a modified ARM-PCR protocol, produced the TCRbeta library. MiXCR was run by TCRdb on the multiplex PCR reads, yielding one entry per CDR3 protein. Seen here are about 76,000 distinct CDR3 sequences, around 70% observed once, and the top ten hold over 10%. Note on this clonotype: The germline gene is not matched at one end of the junction; a read error may be the cause.

RNA was extracted from bulk tissue without any cell sorting. The CDR3 is 15 amino acids. Germline V gene sequence: CDR1 WSHSY, CDR2 SAAADI. Sequenced input: lung tumor tissue. The sequence came from a woman aged 70 to 79 with non-small cell lung cancer. The chain combines TRBV10-2 with TRBJ1-1; D remains ambiguous. CDR3 protein: CASGEWSTLNTEAFF. CDR3 bases: TGCGCCAGCGGTGAGTGGAGCACTCTAAACACTGAGGCTTTCTTT.